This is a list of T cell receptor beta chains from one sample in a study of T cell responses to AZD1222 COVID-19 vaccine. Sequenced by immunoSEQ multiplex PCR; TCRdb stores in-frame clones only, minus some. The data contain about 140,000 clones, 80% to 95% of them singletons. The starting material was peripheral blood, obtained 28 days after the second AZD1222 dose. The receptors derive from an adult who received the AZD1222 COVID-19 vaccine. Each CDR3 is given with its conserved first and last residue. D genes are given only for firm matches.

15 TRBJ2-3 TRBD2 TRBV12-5 CASGFSSGGTDTQYF TGTGCTAGTGGTTTTTCCAGCGGGGGCACAGATACGCAGTATTTT
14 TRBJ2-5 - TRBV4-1 CASSQGPGLGTQYF TGCGCCAGCAGCCAAGGTCCCGGCCTTGGGACCCAGTACTTC
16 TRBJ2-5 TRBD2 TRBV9 CASSVGGLVEPETQYF TGTGCCAGCAGCGTAGGTGGACTAGTCGAACCAGAGACCCAGTACTTC
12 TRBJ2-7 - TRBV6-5 CASSPGKGEQYF TGTGCCAGCAGTCCAGGCAAAGGCGAGCAGTACTTC
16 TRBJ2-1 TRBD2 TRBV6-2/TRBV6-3 CASSYLAEGRYNEQFF TGTGCCAGCAGTTACCTAGCGGAGGGACGCTACAATGAGCAGTTCTTC
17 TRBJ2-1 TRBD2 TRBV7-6 CASSVSSGGSSYNEQFF TGTGCCAGCAGCGTAAGTTCGGGGGGGAGCTCCTACAATGAGCAGTTCTTC
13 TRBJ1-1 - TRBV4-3 CASSHQPNTEAFF TGCGCCAGCAGCCACCAGCCGAACACTGAAGCTTTCTTT
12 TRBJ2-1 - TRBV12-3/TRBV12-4 CASSPTGTTVIF TGTGCCAGCAGTCCTACCGGGACAACGGTGATCTTC
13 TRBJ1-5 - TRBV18 CASRGDSNQPQHF TGTGCCAGCCGGGGGGACAGCAATCAGCCCCAGCATTTT
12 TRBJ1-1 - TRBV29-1 CSVRQKPTEAFF TGCAGCGTTCGGCAGAAACCCACTGAAGCTTTCTTT
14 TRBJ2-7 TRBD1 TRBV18 CASSPGTGSYEQYF TGTGCCAGCTCACCCGGGACAGGGAGTTACGAGCAGTACTTC
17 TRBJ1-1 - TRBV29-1 CSVEDRRGLGWNTEAFF TGCAGCGTTGAAGATCGGAGGGGTCTTGGGTGGAACACTGAAGCTTTCTTT
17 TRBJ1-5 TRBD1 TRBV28 CASSTRDRGIGNQPQHF TGTGCCAGCAGTACCCGGGACAGGGGGATTGGCAATCAGCCCCAGCATTTT
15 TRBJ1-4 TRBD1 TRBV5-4 CASSLGGQGNEKLFF TGTGCCAGCAGCTTGGGGGGACAGGGGAATGAAAAACTGTTTTTT